This is a list of T cell receptor beta chains from one sample in a study of T-cell reconstitution after alpha-beta-depleted transplantation in children. From the PCR reads, TCRdb called clonotypes with MiXCR, one entry per CDR3 protein. This sample has 360,000 or so distinct CDR3 sequences, with roughly 20% found just once. Source: PBMCs from the stem cell graft donor, taken from the stem cell graft. Receptor source: a human donor who donated a stem cell graft to a child with acute myeloid leukemia. Both conserved end residues are part of each CDR3. The order of the fields is CDR3 DNA, CDR3 protein, clone size, V gene, J gene, D gene. D genes are given only for firm matches. The size entry is marked missing in some rows and otherwise reads once, few, many or a size class.

DNA: TGTGCCAGCAGTTCCCCGCAGGGTAGGCTCGCCTACGAGCAGTACTTC
CDR3: CASSSPQGRLAYEQYF
size: few
V: TRBV12-3/TRBV12-4
J: TRBJ2-7
D: .

DNA: TGCGCCAGCAGCCAAGAGGACGCAGCTATCCCTGGAAACACCATATATTTT
CDR3: CASSQEDAAIPGNTIYF
size: few
V: TRBV4-1
J: TRBJ1-3
D: .

DNA: TGTGCCAGCAGTAACTCGGGACTAGCGGGAGGTAAAGATACGCAGTATTTT
CDR3: CASSNSGLAGGKDTQYF
size: few
V: TRBV27
J: TRBJ2-3
D: TRBD2

DNA: TGCAGTGCTAACCCTATGAGACAGGGATTCACAGATACGCAGTATTTT
CDR3: CSANPMRQGFTDTQYF
size: .
V: TRBV20-1
J: TRBJ2-3
D: TRBD1

DNA: TGTGCCAGCAGCTTGGCCTCTTCGGGAGGGAACACTGAAGCTTTCTTT
CDR3: CASSLASSGGNTEAFF
size: few
V: TRBV5-5
J: TRBJ1-1
D: .

DNA: TGTGCCAGCAGTTACTCATCTGCAGGGTTGGGTTTGGTGCTTTACTCTGGAAACACCATATATTTT
CDR3: CASSYSSAGLGLVLYSGNTIYF
size: .
V: TRBV6-2/TRBV6-3
J: TRBJ1-3
D: .

DNA: TGTGCCAGCAGCTTAGTACTCTTCTACGAGCAGTACTTC
CDR3: CASSLVLFYEQYF
size: many
V: TRBV7-2
J: TRBJ2-7
D: .

DNA: TGTGCCAGCAGATCTCATACACTAGCGGGAGTCGCTAATGAGCAGTTCTTC
CDR3: CASRSHTLAGVANEQFF
size: .
V: TRBV7-8
J: TRBJ2-1
D: TRBD2

DNA: TGTGCCAGCAGCCCAGGGACTAGCGGAAAAAGGTCAGATACGCAGTATTTT
CDR3: CASSPGTSGKRSDTQYF
size: .
V: TRBV7-3
J: TRBJ2-3
D: TRBD2

DNA: TGTGCCAGCAGCCCGGGACAGGCGCCTAATCAGCCCCAGCATTTT
CDR3: CASSPGQAPNQPQHF
size: .
V: TRBV5-6
J: TRBJ1-5
D: TRBD1

DNA: TGTGCCAGCAGCCCCCGGGGCGAGCAGTACTTC
CDR3: CASSPRGEQYF
size: few
V: TRBV7-9
J: TRBJ2-7
D: .

DNA: TGTGCCAGCACCCGGGGGTGGTCACCCCTCCACTTT
CDR3: CASTRGWSPLHF
size: few
V: TRBV28
J: TRBJ1-6
D: .

DNA: TGCAGTGCTAGAGATACTGGGAGCTCCTACAATGAGCAGTTCTTC
CDR3: CSARDTGSSYNEQFF
size: .
V: TRBV20-1
J: TRBJ2-1
D: .

DNA: TGTGCCAGCAGTGGGGCCGGGACTGGGGAGACCCAGTACTTC
CDR3: CASSGAGTGETQYF
size: .
V: TRBV6-1
J: TRBJ2-5
D: .

DNA: TGTGCCAGCTCTTTTACAGGGGGCAGGGCCGATGAGCAGTTCTTC
CDR3: CASSFTGGRADEQFF
size: .
V: TRBV28
J: TRBJ2-1
D: TRBD1